The clone carrying this TCR beta chain was detected once. CDR3 length: 14 residues. The V gene end was trimmed by 5 bases and the J gene end by 11 bases; junction bases not matched to a gene: 12. Germline CDR1 is SGHVS and CDR2 is FQNEAQ. The sample comes from a study of blood T cells in healthy people across ages. Sample-barcoded 5' priming and a J-beta primer mix drove a second PCR of 7 to 11 cycles. A template-switch adaptor with 12 random nucleotides tagged each cDNA molecule. TCRdb used MiXCR to reprocess the 5' RACE reads, holding one entry per CDR3 protein. The sample lists 1.5 million to 1.9 million distinct CDR3 sequences, 40% to 45% seen once, with about 3.8% in the top ten.

The sample taken for sequencing was blood. J is TRBJ2-5 and V is TRBV7-8, with 9 bases lining up with TRBD1. The source of this sequence is a young woman in good health. The CDR3 sequence is CASSVGTGTWEQYF. The DNA of the CDR3 is TGTGCCAGCAGCGTCGGGACAGGGACTTGGGAGCAGTACTTC. The whole variable domain, filled in from reference TRBV7-8 and TRBJ2-5, reads GAGVSQSPRYKVAKRGQDVALRCDPISGHVSLFWYQQALGQGPEFLTYFQNEAQLDKSGLPSDRFFAERPEGSVSTLKIQRTQQEDSAVYLCASSVGTGTWEQYFGPGTRLLVL.